The source of this T cell receptor (beta chain) is a study of blood T cell repertoires in COVID-19. Overall study context: There were acute and convalescent COVID-19 samples, and they came from the United States, Italy and Spain. In each case, the material was cDNA or gDNA derived from T cells, B-cell-depleted T cells, or PBMCs.

This CDR3 spans 18 amino acids. The germline CDR1 and CDR2 sequences are GTSNPN and SVGIG (reference sequence). Trimming removed 2 bases from V and 8 bases from J; junction bases left unmatched: 20. In the original processing: For nucleated cells, counts were estimated from reference gene primer amplification. Repertoires were generated with immunoSEQ multiplex PCR, while TCRdb's copy carries only in-frame clones and drops some. That table is the source of V, J and clone size, and D and trimming were worked out from the DNA. The table shows some 400,000 clones, with around 87% occurring only once. This sequence was found in a human donor in a cohort sampled during active COVID-19. The rearrangement links TRBV30 to TRBJ1-2, with TRBD1 matching over 10 bases. What was sequenced was peripheral blood. The CDR3 region is CAWSTPGTGASGPEGYTF. Here the CDR3 DNA reads TGTGCCTGGAGTACGCCCGGGACAGGGGCCTCAGGGCCCGAGGGCTACACCTTC.